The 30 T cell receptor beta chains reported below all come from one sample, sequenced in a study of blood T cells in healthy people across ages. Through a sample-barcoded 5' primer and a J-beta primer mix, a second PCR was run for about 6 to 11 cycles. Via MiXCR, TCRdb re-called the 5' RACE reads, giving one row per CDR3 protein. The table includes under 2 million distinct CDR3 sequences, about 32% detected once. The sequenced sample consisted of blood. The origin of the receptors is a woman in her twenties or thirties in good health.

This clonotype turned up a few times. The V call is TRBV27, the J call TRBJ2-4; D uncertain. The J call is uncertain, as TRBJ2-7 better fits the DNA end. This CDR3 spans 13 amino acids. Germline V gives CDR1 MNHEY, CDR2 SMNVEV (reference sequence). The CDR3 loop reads CASSSRRAYEQYF. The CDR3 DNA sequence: TGTGCCAGCAGTTCCCGCCGGGCCTACGAGCAGTACTTC.

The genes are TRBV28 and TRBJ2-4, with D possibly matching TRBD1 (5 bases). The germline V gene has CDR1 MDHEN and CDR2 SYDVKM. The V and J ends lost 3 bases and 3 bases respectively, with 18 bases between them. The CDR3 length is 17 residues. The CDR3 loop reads CASSLWDGAQHKNIQYF. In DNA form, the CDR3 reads TGTGCCAGCAGTTTGTGGGATGGGGCCCAGCACAAAAACATTCAGTACTTC.

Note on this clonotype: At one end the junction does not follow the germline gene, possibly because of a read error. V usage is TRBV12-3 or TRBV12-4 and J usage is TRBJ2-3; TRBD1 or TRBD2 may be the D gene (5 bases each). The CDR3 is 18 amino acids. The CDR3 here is CASSQGDLTLGSTDAQYF. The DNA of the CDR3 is TGTGCCAGCAGCCAAGGGGACCTTACTTTGGGGAGCACAGATGCGCAGTATTTT.

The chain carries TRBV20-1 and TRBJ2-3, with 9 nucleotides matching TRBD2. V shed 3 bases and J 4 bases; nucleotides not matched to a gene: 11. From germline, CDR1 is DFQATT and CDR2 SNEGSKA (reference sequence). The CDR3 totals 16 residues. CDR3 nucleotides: TGCAGTGCTAGGACGACTAGCGGAGGGGTAGCAGATACGCAGTATTTT. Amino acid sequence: CSARTTSGGVADTQYF.

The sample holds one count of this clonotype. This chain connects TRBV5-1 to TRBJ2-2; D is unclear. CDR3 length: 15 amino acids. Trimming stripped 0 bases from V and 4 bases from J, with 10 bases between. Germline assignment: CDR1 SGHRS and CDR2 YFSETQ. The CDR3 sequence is CASSLEGKGTGELFF. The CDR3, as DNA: TGCGCCAGCAGCTTGGAAGGGAAAGGCACCGGGGAGCTGTTTTTT.

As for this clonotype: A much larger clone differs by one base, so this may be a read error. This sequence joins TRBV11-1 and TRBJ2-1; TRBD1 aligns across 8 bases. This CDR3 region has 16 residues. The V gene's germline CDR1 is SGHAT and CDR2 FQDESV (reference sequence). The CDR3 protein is CANSLSPGTGGNEQFF. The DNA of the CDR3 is TGTGCCAACAGCTTGAGCCCCGGGACAGGCGGCAATGAGCAGTTCTTC.

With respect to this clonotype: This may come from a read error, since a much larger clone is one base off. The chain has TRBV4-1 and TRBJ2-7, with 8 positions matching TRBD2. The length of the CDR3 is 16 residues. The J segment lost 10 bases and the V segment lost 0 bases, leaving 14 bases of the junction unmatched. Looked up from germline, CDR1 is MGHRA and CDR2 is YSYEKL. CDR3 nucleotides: TGCGCCAGCAGCCAAGATTTTGGGACTAGGGGAGAGGCCCAGTACTTC. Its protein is CASSQDFGTRGEAQYF.

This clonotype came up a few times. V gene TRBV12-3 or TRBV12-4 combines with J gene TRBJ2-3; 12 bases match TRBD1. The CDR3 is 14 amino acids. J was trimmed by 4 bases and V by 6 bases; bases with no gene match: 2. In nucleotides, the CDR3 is TGTGCCAGCAGGGGACAGGGGGCAGCAGATACGCAGTATTTT. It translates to CASRGQGAADTQYF.

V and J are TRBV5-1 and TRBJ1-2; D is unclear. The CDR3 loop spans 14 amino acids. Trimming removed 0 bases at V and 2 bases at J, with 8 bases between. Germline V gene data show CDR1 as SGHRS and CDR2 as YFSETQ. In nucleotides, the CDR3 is TGCGCCAGCAGCTTGGCCGAGGGAAACTATGGCTACACCTTC. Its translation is CASSLAEGNYGYTF.

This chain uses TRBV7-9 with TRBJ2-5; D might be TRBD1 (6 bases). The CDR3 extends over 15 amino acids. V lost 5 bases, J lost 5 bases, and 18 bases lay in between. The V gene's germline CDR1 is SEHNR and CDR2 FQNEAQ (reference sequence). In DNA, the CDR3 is TGTGCCAGCAGCCCGGCCGGGACACTTGATGAGACCCAGTACTTC. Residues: CASSPAGTLDETQYF.

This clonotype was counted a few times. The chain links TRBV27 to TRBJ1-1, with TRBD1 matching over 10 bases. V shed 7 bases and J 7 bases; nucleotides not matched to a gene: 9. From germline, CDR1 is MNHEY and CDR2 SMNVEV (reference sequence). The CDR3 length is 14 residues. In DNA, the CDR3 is TGTGCCAGCATCCAGACAGGGGGCTTTGGTGAAGCTTTCTTT. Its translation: CASIQTGGFGEAFF.

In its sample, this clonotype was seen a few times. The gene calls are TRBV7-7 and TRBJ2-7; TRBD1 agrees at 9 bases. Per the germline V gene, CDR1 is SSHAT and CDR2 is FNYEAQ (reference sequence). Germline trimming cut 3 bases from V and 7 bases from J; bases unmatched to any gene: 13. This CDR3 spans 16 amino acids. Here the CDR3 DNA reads TGTGCCAGCAGCTTTATGCCGGGACAGGGAGAGTGGGAGCAGTACTTC. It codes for CASSFMPGQGEWEQYF.

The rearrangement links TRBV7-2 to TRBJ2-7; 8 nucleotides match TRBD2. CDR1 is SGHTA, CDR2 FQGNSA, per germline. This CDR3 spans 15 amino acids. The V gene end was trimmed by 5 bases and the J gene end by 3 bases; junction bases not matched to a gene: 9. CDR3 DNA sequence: TGTGCCAGCAGCACCTGGACCAGCGGGAGCTACGAGCAGTACTTC. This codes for CASSTWTSGSYEQYF.

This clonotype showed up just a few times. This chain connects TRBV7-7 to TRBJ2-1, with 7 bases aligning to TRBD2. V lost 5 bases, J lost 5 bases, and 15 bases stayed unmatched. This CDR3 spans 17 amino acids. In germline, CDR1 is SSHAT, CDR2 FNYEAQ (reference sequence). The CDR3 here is CASSPSPSGGKDNEQFF. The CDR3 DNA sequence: TGTGCCAGCAGCCCCTCCCCTTCGGGGGGAAAAGACAATGAGCAGTTCTTC.

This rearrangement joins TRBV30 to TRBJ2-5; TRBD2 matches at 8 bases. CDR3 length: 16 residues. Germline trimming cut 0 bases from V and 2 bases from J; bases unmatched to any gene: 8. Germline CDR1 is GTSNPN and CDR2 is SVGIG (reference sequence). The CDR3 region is CAWSVGNGGAQETQYF. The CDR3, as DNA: TGTGCCTGGAGTGTTGGCAACGGGGGGGCACAAGAGACCCAGTACTTC.

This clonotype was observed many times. CDR3 residues: CASSPPGRRNEQFF. In DNA form, the CDR3 reads TGTGCCAGCAGCCCGCCCGGGCGTCGCAATGAGCAGTTCTTC. The chain employs TRBV3-1 and TRBJ2-1; D remains ambiguous. The ends were cut back, 4 bases at V and 6 bases at J, with 13 bases in the middle. The CDR3 spans 14 residues. Germline V gene sequence: CDR1 LGHDT, CDR2 YNNKEL (reference sequence).

CDR3 region: CASSLEGVPSYEQYF. The CDR3, as DNA: TGTGCCAGCAGCTTGGAAGGGGTCCCCTCCTACGAGCAGTACTTC. This chain links TRBV5-5 with TRBJ2-7; D may be TRBD1 (5 bases). CDR3 length: 15 residues. Per the germline V gene, CDR1 is SGHKS and CDR2 is YYEKEE (reference sequence). V was pared by 0 bases and J by 0 bases, with 10 bases between. The full variable domain, completed using reference TRBV5-5 and TRBJ2-7, is DAGVTQSPTHLIKTRGQQVTLRCSPISGHKSVSWYQQVLGQGPQFIFQYYEKEERGRGNFPDRFSARQFPNYSSELNVNALLLGDSALYLCASSLEGVPSYEQYFGPGTRLTVT.

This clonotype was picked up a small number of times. In DNA, the CDR3 is TGTGCCAGCAGTTCCCCTAGTACGACAGGGACTTCCTACGAGCAGTACTTC. It yields the protein CASSSPSTTGTSYEQYF. The chain has TRBV28 and TRBJ2-7; maybe TRBD1 (7 bases). Trimming removed 4 bases from V and 1 base from J, with 20 bases in between. The CDR3 has 17 amino acids. Germline lookup yields CDR1 MDHEN and CDR2 SYDVKM.

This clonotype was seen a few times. In DNA, the CDR3 is TGCAGCGTTGAAGGCACGGACAAGAACACAGATACGCAGTATTTT. It codes for CSVEGTDKNTDTQYF. The chain employs TRBV29-1 and TRBJ2-3; D may be TRBD1 (5 bases). Trimming cost V 1 base and J 2 bases, with 13 bases left between them. The CDR3 contains 15 residues. Germline-derived CDR1 and CDR2 are SQVTM and ANQGSEA.

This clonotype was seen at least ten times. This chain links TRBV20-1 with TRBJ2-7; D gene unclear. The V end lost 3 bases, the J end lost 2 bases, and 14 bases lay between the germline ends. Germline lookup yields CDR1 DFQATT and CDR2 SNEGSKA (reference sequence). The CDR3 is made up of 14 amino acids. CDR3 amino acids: CSASKGSLTYEQYF. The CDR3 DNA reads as TGCAGTGCTAGCAAAGGGTCGCTTACCTACGAGCAGTACTTC.

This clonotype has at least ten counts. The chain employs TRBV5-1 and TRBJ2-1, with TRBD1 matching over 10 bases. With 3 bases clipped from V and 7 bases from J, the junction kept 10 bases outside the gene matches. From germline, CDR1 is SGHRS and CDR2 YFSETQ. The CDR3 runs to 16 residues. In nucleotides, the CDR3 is TGCGCCAGCAGCTCGGGACAGGGGTGGGGAGCTAATGAGCAGTTCTTC. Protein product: CASSSGQGWGANEQFF. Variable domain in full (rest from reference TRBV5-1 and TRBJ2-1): KAGVTQTPRYLIKTRGQQVTLSCSPISGHRSVSWYQQTPGQGLQFLFEYFSETQRNKGNFPGRFSGRQFSNSRSEMNVSTLELGDSALYLCASSSGQGWGANEQFFGPGTRLTVL.

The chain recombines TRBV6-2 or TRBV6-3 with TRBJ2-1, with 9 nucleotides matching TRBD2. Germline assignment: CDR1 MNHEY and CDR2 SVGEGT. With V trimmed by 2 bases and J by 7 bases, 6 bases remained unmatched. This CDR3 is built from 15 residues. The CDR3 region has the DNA TGTGCCAGCAGTTACGGGGTAGCGGGAGAAAATGAGCAGTTCTTC. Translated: CASSYGVAGENEQFF.

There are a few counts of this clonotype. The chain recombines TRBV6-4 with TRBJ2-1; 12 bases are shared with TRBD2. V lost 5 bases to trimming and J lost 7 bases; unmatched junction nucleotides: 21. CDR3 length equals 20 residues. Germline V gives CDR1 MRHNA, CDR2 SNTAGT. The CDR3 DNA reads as TGTGCCAGCAGTCAAAGACTAGCGGGAGAGGGGGTACGAGGCACAAATGAGCAGTTCTTC. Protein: CASSQRLAGEGVRGTNEQFF.

The CDR3 DNA reads as TGCAGTGCTAGAGATCTGCGTGGGGTAGCTGAGACCCAGTACTTC. Translation gives CSARDLRGVAETQYF. V is TRBV20-1 and J is TRBJ2-7; the D is unclear. The J call is in doubt because the DNA end fits TRBJ2-5 better. Germline V gene sequence: CDR1 DFQATT, CDR2 SNEGSKA (reference sequence). There are 15 residues in the CDR3.

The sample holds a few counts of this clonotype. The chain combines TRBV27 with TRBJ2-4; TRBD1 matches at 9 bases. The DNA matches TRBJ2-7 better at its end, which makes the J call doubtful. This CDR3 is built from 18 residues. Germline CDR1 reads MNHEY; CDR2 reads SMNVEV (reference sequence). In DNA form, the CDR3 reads TGTGCCAGCAGTCTCACCCTTCAAGGACAGGGGACACTCTACGAGCAGTACTTC. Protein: CASSLTLQGQGTLYEQYF.

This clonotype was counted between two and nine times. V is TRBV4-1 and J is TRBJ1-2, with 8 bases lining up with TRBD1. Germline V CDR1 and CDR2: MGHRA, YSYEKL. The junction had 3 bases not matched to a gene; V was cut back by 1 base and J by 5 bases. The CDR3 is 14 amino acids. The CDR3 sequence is CASSQVQGVYGYTF. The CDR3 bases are TGCGCCAGCAGCCAAGTACAGGGGGTTTATGGCTACACCTTC.

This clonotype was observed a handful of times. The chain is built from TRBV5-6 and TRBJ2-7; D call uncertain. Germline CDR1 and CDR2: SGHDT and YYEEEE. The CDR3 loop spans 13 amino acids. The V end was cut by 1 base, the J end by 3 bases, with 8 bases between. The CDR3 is CASSLQRNYEQYF. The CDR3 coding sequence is TGTGCCAGCAGCTTGCAGCGAAACTACGAGCAGTACTTC.

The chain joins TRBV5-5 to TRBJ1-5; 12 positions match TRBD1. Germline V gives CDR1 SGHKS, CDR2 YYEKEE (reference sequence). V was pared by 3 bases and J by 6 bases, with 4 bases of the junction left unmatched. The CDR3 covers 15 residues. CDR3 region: CASSSGTGGSQPQHF. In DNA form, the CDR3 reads TGTGCCAGCAGCTCCGGGACAGGGGGCAGTCAGCCCCAGCATTTT.

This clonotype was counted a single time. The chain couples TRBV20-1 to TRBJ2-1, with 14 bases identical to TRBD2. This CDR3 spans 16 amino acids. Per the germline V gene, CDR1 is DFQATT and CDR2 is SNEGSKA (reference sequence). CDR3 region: CNALGTSGRGNNEQFF. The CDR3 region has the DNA TGCAATGCCTTAGGGACTAGCGGGAGAGGAAACAATGAGCAGTTCTTC.

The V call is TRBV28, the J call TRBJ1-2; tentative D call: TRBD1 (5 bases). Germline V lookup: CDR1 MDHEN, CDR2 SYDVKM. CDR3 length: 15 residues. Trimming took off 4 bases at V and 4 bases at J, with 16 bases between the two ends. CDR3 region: CASSSPSGQRYGYTF. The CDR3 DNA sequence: TGTGCCAGCAGTTCCCCGTCCGGACAACGCTATGGCTACACCTTC.